This TCR beta chain was found in a study of T cell changes during pregnancy in multiple sclerosis. The CDR3 covers 11 residues. Sequencing was performed with immunoSEQ multiplex PCR; in TCRdb, only in-frame clones are kept and a portion is missing. The table has fewer than 85,000 clones, 80% to 95% seen once. This specimen consisted of peripheral blood, obtained in the first trimester of pregnancy. This receptor was identified in a female donor in good health, enrolled as a control in a pregnancy study. The rearrangement links TRBV21-1 to TRBJ2-7; the table calls TRBD2, which could not be checked here. TRBV21-1 constitutes a pseudogene. The CDR3 sequence: CASFRGREQYF. The CDR3 DNA is TGTGCCAGCTTTCGCGGGCGCGAGCAGTACTTC.